A selection of T cell receptor beta chains follows, all from one sample in a study of T cell responses to AZD1222 COVID-19 vaccine. Assay: immunoSEQ multiplex PCR; the TCRdb copy retains only in-frame clones and omits some. Here the sample spans over 110,000 clones, roughly 90% being singletons. The sequences come from peripheral blood, collected on day 0 of AZD1222 vaccination. The source of these receptors is an adult in good health. Each CDR3 is given with its conserved first and last residue. Fields, in order: V gene, J gene, D gene, clone size, CDR3 DNA, CDR3 protein. The D gene is left open where the match is weak. Expanded clones get a size class; other rows say once, few or many, or leave the size out.

V gene: TRBV19
J gene: TRBJ1-2
D gene: TRBD1
clone size: -
CDR3 DNA: TGTGCCAGTAGTTTGGGACAGGGGGGCTATGGCTACACCTTC
CDR3 protein: CASSLGQGGYGYTF

V gene: TRBV12-5
J gene: TRBJ2-1
D gene: -
clone size: once
CDR3 DNA: TGTGCTAGTGGTACGAGGGCAGAAGGAGATGAGCAGTTCTTC
CDR3 protein: CASGTRAEGDEQFF

V gene: TRBV30
J gene: TRBJ1-1
D gene: TRBD1
clone size: -
CDR3 DNA: TGTGCCTGGGCTGGGGCAGGGGGTGGGTTAGAAGCTTTCTTT
CDR3 protein: CAWAGAGGGLEAFF

V gene: TRBV27
J gene: TRBJ2-5
D gene: -
clone size: -
CDR3 DNA: TGTGCCAGCAGTCCTCCCGGCAGTAAAGAGACCCAGTACTTC
CDR3 protein: CASSPPGSKETQYF

V gene: TRBV29-1
J gene: TRBJ2-7
D gene: -
clone size: -
CDR3 DNA: TGCAGCGTTGCCGGCCTACACGAGCAGTACTTC
CDR3 protein: CSVAGLHEQYF

V gene: TRBV28
J gene: TRBJ1-2
D gene: -
clone size: -
CDR3 DNA: TGTGCCAGCAGTTTATCGACAGTTAAAGCTAACTATGGCTACACCTTC
CDR3 protein: CASSLSTVKANYGYTF

V gene: TRBV7-9
J gene: TRBJ2-4
D gene: -
clone size: -
CDR3 DNA: TGTGCCAGCAGCTTAGCGTCTGGACAAATGATTCAGTACTTC
CDR3 protein: CASSLASGQMIQYF

V gene: TRBV27
J gene: TRBJ2-7
D gene: -
clone size: -
CDR3 DNA: TGTGCCAGCAGTAAGGACTACTTTTCCTACGAGCAGTACTTC
CDR3 protein: CASSKDYFSYEQYF

V gene: TRBV7-2
J gene: TRBJ2-2
D gene: TRBD1
clone size: -
CDR3 DNA: TGTGCCAGCAGCCGTGACAGGGGACCGGGGGAGCTGTTTTTT
CDR3 protein: CASSRDRGPGELFF

V gene: TRBV4-2
J gene: TRBJ2-7
D gene: TRBD2
clone size: -
CDR3 DNA: TGTGCCAGCAGCCAAGAACTAGCGGGAACCCGGGGTGGGGAGCAGTACTTC
CDR3 protein: CASSQELAGTRGGEQYF

V gene: TRBV10-3
J gene: TRBJ2-2
D gene: -
clone size: once
CDR3 DNA: TGTGCCACCTCCTTCCAGGGCTCCACCGGGGAGCTGTTTTTT
CDR3 protein: CATSFQGSTGELFF

V gene: TRBV21-1
J gene: TRBJ1-1
D gene: -
clone size: -
CDR3 DNA: TGTGCCAGCAGCAAAGCCTTCAGGGGACAGAACACTGAAGCTTTCTTT
CDR3 protein: CASSKAFRGQNTEAFF

V gene: TRBV7-9
J gene: TRBJ2-2
D gene: TRBD2
clone size: -
CDR3 DNA: TGTGCCAGCAGCTTAGCTCCTAGCGGGAGGCCTGGGGAGCTGTTTTTT
CDR3 protein: CASSLAPSGRPGELFF

V gene: TRBV3-1/TRBV3-2
J gene: TRBJ2-3
D gene: TRBD2
clone size: -
CDR3 DNA: TGTGCCAGCAGCCATGAAAGAGCGGGAGGCACAGATACGCAGTATTTT
CDR3 protein: CASSHERAGGTDTQYF

V gene: TRBV7-9
J gene: TRBJ2-5
D gene: TRBD1
clone size: -
CDR3 DNA: TGTGCCAGCAGCCAGGGACAGGAAGGTTTGAGAGAGACCCAGTACTTC
CDR3 protein: CASSQGQEGLRETQYF

V gene: TRBV27
J gene: TRBJ2-6
D gene: -
clone size: once
CDR3 DNA: TGTGCCAGCAGTTACAGGGTGAGGACTGGGGCCAACGTCCTGACTTTC
CDR3 protein: CASSYRVRTGANVLTF

V gene: TRBV5-1
J gene: TRBJ2-2
D gene: -
clone size: -
CDR3 DNA: TGCGCCAGCAGCCCGGAGGGGGCCGGGGAGCTGTTTTTT
CDR3 protein: CASSPEGAGELFF

V gene: TRBV2
J gene: TRBJ2-2
D gene: -
clone size: -
CDR3 DNA: TGTGCCAGCACCCCGGGACTTCAAATGGGGGCCGGGGAGCTGTTTTTT
CDR3 protein: CASTPGLQMGAGELFF

V gene: TRBV4-3
J gene: TRBJ2-5
D gene: -
clone size: -
CDR3 DNA: TGCGCCAGCAGCCAAGATCTTTCCTGGGGGGAGACCCAGTACTTC
CDR3 protein: CASSQDLSWGETQYF

V gene: TRBV19
J gene: TRBJ2-3
D gene: -
clone size: -
CDR3 DNA: TGTGCCAGTAGTATCTACACAGATACGCAGTATTTT
CDR3 protein: CASSIYTDTQYF

V gene: TRBV27
J gene: TRBJ1-2
D gene: TRBD1
clone size: -
CDR3 DNA: TGTGCCAGCAGTTCGACCTCGACAGGGCCCTACACCTTC
CDR3 protein: CASSSTSTGPYTF

V gene: TRBV27
J gene: TRBJ1-1
D gene: -
clone size: -
CDR3 DNA: TGTGCCAGCAGCCTACAGGGACTGAACACTGAAGCTTTCTTT
CDR3 protein: CASSLQGLNTEAFF

V gene: TRBV19
J gene: TRBJ2-4
D gene: -
clone size: -
CDR3 DNA: TGTGCCAGTAGTATCAAGGCGGGCATAAGGGACATTCAGTACTTC
CDR3 protein: CASSIKAGIRDIQYF

V gene: TRBV14
J gene: TRBJ1-2
D gene: -
clone size: -
CDR3 DNA: TGTGCCAGCAGCCAAGGGATGATCAATGGCTACACCTTC
CDR3 protein: CASSQGMINGYTF

V gene: TRBV28
J gene: TRBJ1-5
D gene: -
clone size: -
CDR3 DNA: TGTGCCAGCAGTTTAATCGGCAGGGGCAGGAATCAGCCCCAGCATTTT
CDR3 protein: CASSLIGRGRNQPQHF

V gene: TRBV7-6
J gene: TRBJ2-1
D gene: -
clone size: -
CDR3 DNA: TGTGCCAGCAGCGTAGGCCCCCGTGGGGCTAGTGGGCGCAATGAGCAGTTCTTC
CDR3 protein: CASSVGPRGASGRNEQFF

V gene: TRBV7-8
J gene: TRBJ2-7
D gene: TRBD1
clone size: -
CDR3 DNA: TGTGCCAGCCGTACGGGGACAGGGTACTACGAGCAGTACTTC
CDR3 protein: CASRTGTGYYEQYF